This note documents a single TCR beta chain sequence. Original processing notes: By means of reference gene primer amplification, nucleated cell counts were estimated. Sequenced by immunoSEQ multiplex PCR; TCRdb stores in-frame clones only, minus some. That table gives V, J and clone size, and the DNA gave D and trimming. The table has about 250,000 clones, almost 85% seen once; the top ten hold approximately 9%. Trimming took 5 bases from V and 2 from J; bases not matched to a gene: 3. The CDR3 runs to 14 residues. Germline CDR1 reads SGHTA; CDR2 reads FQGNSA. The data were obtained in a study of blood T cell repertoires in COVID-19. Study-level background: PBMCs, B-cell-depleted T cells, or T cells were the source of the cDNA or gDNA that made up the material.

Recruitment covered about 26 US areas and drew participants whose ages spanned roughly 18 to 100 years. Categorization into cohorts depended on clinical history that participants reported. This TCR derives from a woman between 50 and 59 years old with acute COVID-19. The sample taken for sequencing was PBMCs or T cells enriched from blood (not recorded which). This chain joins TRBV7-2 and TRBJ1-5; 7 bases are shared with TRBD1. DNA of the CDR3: TGTGCCAGCAGCAACGACAGGGGCAATCAGCCCCAGCATTTT. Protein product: CASSNDRGNQPQHF.